This T cell receptor (beta chain) was sequenced during a study of type 1 regulatory T cells (dated by TCRdb to 2020 to 2022). General notes on the study: The study characterized an in vitro protocol that generated a Tr1-enriched, alloantigen-specific CD4 T cell product named T-allo10. T-allo10 was being tested clinically in patients with hematological malignancies who were undergoing allogeneic hematopoietic stem cell transplantation.

On this clonotype: Its antigen specificity is not known. Qualities for individual bases were not recorded, and no much larger clone is one base off.

Instrument used: Illumina MiSeq. TCRdb reanalyzed the raw reads on its own, using fastp at Q25 for trimming and MiXCR for clone calling, and kept in-frame beta chains. Each CDR3 protein appears once, grouped with its most common genes and DNA. The sample table contains about 42,000 distinct CDR3 sequences; only one count was recorded for 12% of them. The ten largest clones represent around 8% of the sample. Findings and caveats that apply to the study as a whole: Compared with non-Tr1 cells, Tr1 cells had a narrower TCR repertoire, and the study took this difference to reflect clonal expansion driven by alloantigen.

CDR1 SGHVS and CDR2 FNYEAQ are derived from the germline V gene. The CDR3 has 16 amino acids, counting the end cysteine and phenylalanine. Solely the CDR3 DNA is kept, with 48 bases framed from the first base. The V and J ends are trimmed by 1 base and 2 bases, leaving 14 bases between them. Sequenced material: cultured non-Tr1 T cells, either the whole culture or a sorted T cell fraction (not recorded which). The meaning of the sample's cell subset or site label: non-Tr1 population from the T-allo10 product. The TCR comes from a human donor in good health. Rearrangement joined TRBV7-6 to TRBJ1-2; the D segment could be TRBD1, given 6 matching bases. The DNA sequence is TGTGCCAGCAGCTTAGGAGGAACAGGGAAGAACTATGGCTACACCTTC. This codes for CASSLGGTGKNYGYTF.